The 7 T cell receptor beta chains listed next were all sequenced from one sample in a study of T-cell reconstitution after alpha-beta-depleted transplantation in children. Unique molecular identifiers were built into the TCRbeta library. One entry per CDR3 protein, called by TCRdb with MiXCR from the PCR reads. The table has 300,000 or so distinct CDR3 sequences, over 20% seen once. Sample: PBMCs, mostly from graft donor cells, taken 180 days after TCRalphabeta/CD19-depleted stem cell transplant. The receptor set was obtained from a male patient aged 10 to 17 who had a stem cell transplant for acute lymphoblastic leukemia, so the T cells may come from the graft donor.

This clonotype was seen more than once but under ten times. The chain uses TRBV5-4 and TRBJ2-4, with a tentative D call TRBD2 (5 bases). Germline assignment: CDR1 SGHNT and CDR2 YYREEE (reference sequence). The V and J ends lost 0 bases and 2 bases respectively, with 24 bases between them. The CDR3 totals 20 residues. DNA of the CDR3: TGTGCCAGCAGCTTGGATGTTTCTCGGGAAATGGAGGAAACCAAAAACATTCAGTACTTC. Translation: CASSLDVSREMEETKNIQYF.

This clonotype was recorded at least ten times. The gene calls are TRBV5-1 and TRBJ1-4; no clear D. The CDR3 sequence is 14 residues long. The V gene's germline CDR1 is SGHRS and CDR2 YFSETQ. The V gene lost 0 bases and the J gene lost 4 bases, with 7 bases spanning the gap. CDR3 region: CASSLALGNEKLFF. CDR3 bases: TGCGCCAGCAGCTTGGCTCTGGGTAATGAAAAACTGTTTTTT.

The chain recombines TRBV20-1 with TRBJ2-7, with TRBD1 matching over 10 bases. Germline CDR1 reads DFQATT; CDR2 reads SNEGSKA (reference sequence). V dropped 5 bases and J dropped 3; count of bases not matched to a gene: 7. The CDR3 has 14 amino acids. Written as DNA, the CDR3 is TGCAGTGCTTCGGGACAGGGGAAAAGCTACGAGCAGTACTTC. This encodes CSASGQGKSYEQYF.

A word on this clonotype: At one boundary the junction diverges from the germline segment, which might be a read error. The rearrangement joins TRBV2 to TRBJ2-1, with D possibly TRBD2 on 5 matching bases. The CDR3 is made up of 13 amino acids. CDR1 and CDR2 from the germline V gene are SNHLY and FYNNEI. CDR3 coding DNA: TGTGCCAGCAGGCTAGCCACTTACAATGTGCAGTCCTTC. Its translation is CASRLATYNVQSF.

This clonotype showed up just a few times. V and J are TRBV7-9 and TRBJ1-5; D is ambiguous. Between the trimmed V and J ends, which lost 2 bases and 4 bases, there was a span of 3 bases. Germline CDR1 SEHNR, CDR2 FQNEAQ (reference sequence). The CDR3 has 12 residues. The CDR3 sequence is CASSLLNQPQHF. DNA for the CDR3: TGTGCCAGCAGCTTACTAAATCAGCCCCAGCATTTT.

This clonotype has only a few counts. The gene calls are TRBV12-3 or TRBV12-4 and TRBJ2-7; no clear D. The ends were cut back, 4 bases at V and 2 bases at J, with 9 bases in the middle. The CDR3 totals 13 residues. CDR3 in DNA: TGTGCCAGCAGTTCCGAGAGAGCCTACGAGCAGTACTTC. It codes for CASSSERAYEQYF.

The chain employs TRBV7-9 and TRBJ2-1; no firm D call. Deletions cut 3 bases from V and 4 bases from J, with 13 bases between. CDR3 length: 15 residues. The germline gives CDR1 SEHNR, CDR2 FQNEAQ (reference sequence). The CDR3 loop is CASSFFLGEYNEQFF. CDR3 bases: TGTGCCAGCAGCTTCTTTCTCGGCGAATACAATGAGCAGTTCTTC.